The source of this T cell receptor beta chain is a study of T cell repertoires in cytomegalovirus infection. Study-wide background: CMV infection together with matching HLA type was indicated by public TCR beta signatures. Study outcomes and limitations: Based on cumulative public TCR beta family frequency, carriers of CMV plus the relevant HLA were identified. The ex vivo response was dominated by HLA-C-restricted CMV-specific TCR beta clonotypes.

TCRdb used MiXCR to reprocess the reads, holding one entry per CDR3 protein. In the table there are some 680,000 distinct CDR3 sequences, under 40% of which are singletons. V was cut by 4 bases and J by 5 bases, with 15 bases left in between. The CDR3 has 15 residues. Germline V CDR1 and CDR2: MDHEN, SYDVKM. About this clonotype: What it binds is unknown.

Material for sequencing was PBMCs. This rearrangement joins TRBV28 to TRBJ1-5, with D maybe TRBD1 (5 bases). The sequence came from a human donor in good health (CMV status not recorded). Some clones in this sample may be carry-over from other donors' samples. CDR3 residues: CASSSTGGVDQPQHF. The CDR3 bases are TGTGCCAGCAGTTCCACCGGGGGTGTGGATCAGCCCCAGCATTTT.